These T cell receptor beta chains were read from a single sample in a study of blood T cell repertoires in COVID-19. Produced via immunoSEQ multiplex PCR; TCRdb's table is partial and in-frame only. Of some 360,000 clones listed, more than 70% are singletons. The sequencing sample was made of peripheral blood. Source of these receptors: a woman aged 60-75 years with COVID-19, enrolled during active disease. The CDR3 runs from the conserved cysteine through the conserved F or W. The D gene is left open where the match is weak. The size field is filled for only some rows; it gives once, few, many or a size class.

>NA|NA|TRBV4-2|TRBJ2-1
CASSLGEGGRTEQFF
TGTGCCAGCAGCCTCGGGGAGGGGGGGAGGACGGAGCAGTTCTTC
>NA|NA|TRBV5-4|TRBJ2-7
CASSLIGVTYEQYF
TGTGCCAGCAGCTTGATCGGGGTTACCTACGAGCAGTACTTC
>TRBD2|NA|TRBV7-9|TRBJ2-1
CASSLSTSGFYNEQFF
TGTGCCAGCAGCTTATCTACTAGCGGGTTTTACAATGAGCAGTTCTTC
>TRBD2|NA|TRBV6-5|TRBJ2-3
CASSGAGTSEDTQYF
TGTGCCAGCAGCGGGGCCGGGACTAGCGAAGATACGCAGTATTTT
>TRBD1|NA|TRBV7-2|TRBJ2-7
CASSLDRQYEQYF
TGTGCCAGCAGCTTGGACAGGCAGTACGAGCAGTACTTC
>TRBD1|NA|TRBV30|TRBJ1-1
CAWSDLTGKNTEAFF
TGTGCCTGGAGTGATTTGACAGGGAAGAACACTGAAGCTTTCTTT
>NA|NA|TRBV7-2|TRBJ1-5
CASSPQSGVLDQPQHF
TGTGCCAGCAGCCCCCAGTCGGGGGTATTGGATCAGCCCCAGCATTTT
>TRBD1|NA|TRBV19|TRBJ1-2
CASSTDRVANYGYTF
TGTGCCAGTAGTACAGACAGGGTAGCTAACTATGGCTACACCTTC
>NA|NA|TRBV5-1|TRBJ1-2
CASSFDPLNYGYTF
TGCGCCAGCAGCTTTGATCCCCTAAACTATGGCTACACCTTC
>TRBD2|NA|TRBV12-5|TRBJ2-7
CASGFGGGAFEQYF
TGTGCTAGTGGTTTTGGCGGGGGGGCCTTCGAGCAGTACTTC
>NA|NA|TRBV5-4|TRBJ1-2
CASSSNQGLVGYTF
TGTGCCAGCAGCTCAAACCAAGGACTGGTTGGCTACACCTTC
>NA|once|TRBV19|TRBJ1-5
CASSIAERTAVFFGLYSNQPQHF
TGTGCCAGTAGTATAGCCGAGCGGACAGCAGTGTTTTTTGGCCTCTATAGCAATCAGCCCCAGCATTTT
>TRBD1|NA|TRBV27|TRBJ1-6
CASKISRGQIVGSYNSPLHF
TGTGCCAGCAAAATATCTCGGGGACAGATTGTTGGCTCCTATAATTCACCCCTCCACTTT
>TRBD2|NA|TRBV5-6|TRBJ2-1
CASSLVSSGGHNEQFF
TGTGCCAGCAGCTTGGTTTCAAGCGGGGGCCACAATGAGCAGTTCTTC
>TRBD1|few|TRBV5-6|TRBJ1-6
CASSRKGQGGSYNSPLHF
TGTGCCAGCAGCCGTAAGGGACAGGGAGGCTCCTATAATTCACCCCTCCACTTT
>TRBD1|NA|TRBV6-6|TRBJ1-4
CASSPGQGFATNEKLFF
TGTGCCAGCAGTCCAGGACAGGGATTTGCAACTAATGAAAAACTGTTTTTT
>NA|NA|TRBV4-1|TRBJ1-4
CASSQQGLTNEKLFF
TGCGCCAGCAGCCAACAGGGTTTGACTAATGAAAAACTGTTTTTT
>NA|NA|TRBV12-3/TRBV12-4|TRBJ1-5
CASSSGLSQPQHF
TGTGCCAGCAGTTCGGGACTGTCTCAGCCCCAGCATTTT
>TRBD1|NA|TRBV5-8|TRBJ1-1
CASRQQGVVGTEAFF
TGTGCCAGCCGGCAGCAGGGGGTCGTTGGCACTGAAGCTTTCTTT
>NA|NA|TRBV18|TRBJ1-1
CASSPSWNTEAFF
TGTGCCAGCAGCCCGAGCTGGAACACTGAAGCTTTCTTT
>NA|many|TRBV4-1|TRBJ2-7
CASSQEVAAASWDGEQYF
TGCGCCAGCAGCCAAGAGGTAGCGGCAGCCTCCTGGGATGGGGAGCAGTACTTC
>TRBD1|NA|TRBV5-1|TRBJ1-2
CASSLTPGQGDNYGYTF
TGCGCCAGCAGCCTAACACCGGGACAGGGAGATAACTATGGCTACACCTTC
>NA|NA|TRBV10-3|TRBJ1-2
CAINKDGSYGYTF
TGTGCCATCAATAAGGACGGGAGCTATGGCTACACCTTC
>TRBD1|NA|TRBV18|TRBJ1-5
CASSGTGDQPQHF
TGTGCCAGCTCAGGTACAGGGGACCAGCCCCAGCATTTT
>TRBD1|NA|TRBV9|TRBJ1-2
CASSPYDDRGVYGYTF
TGTGCCAGCAGCCCCTATGACGACAGGGGCGTCTATGGCTACACCTTC
>NA|NA|TRBV15|TRBJ1-4
CATSVLGQGSEKLFF
TGTGCCACCAGCGTCCTGGGGCAGGGCAGTGAAAAACTGTTTTTT
>TRBD1|NA|TRBV5-6|TRBJ1-2
CASSLTTGRFYGYTF
TGTGCCAGCAGCTTAACGACAGGGAGGTTTTACGGCTACACCTTC
>TRBD1|NA|TRBV5-5|TRBJ2-7
CASGAPGGYEQYF
TGTGCCAGCGGGGCCCCAGGGGGCTACGAGCAGTACTTC
>NA|NA|TRBV19|TRBJ2-3
CASSIRGGDTQYF
TGTGCCAGTAGTATACGTGGGGGCGATACGCAGTATTTT
>TRBD1|once|TRBV5-1|TRBJ1-1
CASSSGTARTEAFF
TGCGCCAGCAGCTCAGGGACAGCCAGGACTGAAGCTTTCTTT
>NA|once|TRBV7-6|TRBJ2-7
CASSLAQADSYEQYF
TGTGCCAGCAGCTTAGCGCAGGCAGACTCCTACGAGCAGTACTTC
>NA|NA|TRBV30|TRBJ2-3
CAWSVSRDTQYF
TGTGCCTGGAGTGTATCCCGAGATACGCAGTATTTT
>NA|NA|TRBV19|TRBJ1-5
CASSMIPGQPQHF
TGTGCCAGTAGTATGATACCGGGTCAGCCCCAGCATTTT
>NA|NA|TRBV2|TRBJ2-5
CASSGVVEAQYF
TGTGCCAGCAGTGGAGTAGTAGAGGCCCAGTACTTC
>NA|NA|TRBV6-6|TRBJ1-4
CASSPRGGRVRSNEKLFF
TGTGCCAGCAGTCCGAGGGGGGGCAGGGTTCGTTCTAATGAAAAACTGTTTTTT
>NA|NA|TRBV28|TRBJ1-6
CASSFATVPLHF
TGTGCCAGCAGTTTTGCAACGGTACCCCTCCACTTT
>NA|NA|TRBV21-1|TRBJ2-7
CASGGAYEQYF
TGTGCCAGCGGAGGAGCGTACGAGCAGTACTTC
>TRBD1|NA|TRBV6-5|TRBJ1-4
CASGQGANEKLFF
TGTGCCAGCGGACAGGGGGCTAATGAAAAACTGTTTTTT
>TRBD1|NA|TRBV5-1|TRBJ2-1
CASRTGTGPYNEQFF
TGCGCCAGCAGGACCGGGACAGGGCCCTACAATGAGCAGTTCTTC
>TRBD2|NA|TRBV2|TRBJ2-7
CASNSGTSYYEQYF
TGTGCCAGCAATTCGGGGACTAGCTACTACGAGCAGTACTTC
>NA|NA|TRBV25-1|TRBJ2-1
CASSESGARDEQFF
TGTGCCAGCAGTGAATCCGGAGCGCGAGATGAGCAGTTCTTC
>NA|once|TRBV7-8|TRBJ1-3
CASSPRGNGENTIYF
TGTGCCAGCAGCCCTAGAGGGAATGGGGAGAACACCATATATTTT
>NA|NA|TRBV18|TRBJ1-1
CASSPLGADTEAFF
TGTGCCAGCTCACCACTAGGGGCGGACACTGAAGCTTTCTTT
>NA|NA|TRBV6-4|TRBJ1-6
CASSAGQSLDSPLHF
TGTGCCAGCAGTGCCGGACAGTCCCTGGATTCACCCCTCCACTTT
>NA|NA|TRBV7-9|TRBJ1-5
CASSARGPQHF
TGTGCCAGCAGCGCCCGGGGACCCCAGCATTTT
>NA|NA|TRBV7-9|TRBJ2-3
CASSPRGSDTQYF
TGTGCCAGCAGCCCGCGGGGTTCAGATACGCAGTATTTT